The next 17 T cell receptor beta chains were all read from a single sample in a study of T cells in Graves' hyperthyroidism and ophthalmopathy. Amplified TCR beta CDR3 regions derived from RNA transcripts. The primer set for the first-round RT-PCR of the TCR CDR3 was HTBI. TCRdb re-analysed the multiplex PCR reads in MiXCR, keeping a single row per CDR3 protein. Of 500,000 to 600,000 distinct CDR3 sequences in the sample, roughly 50% were seen once. The sequencing input was peripheral blood or thyroid tissue (not recorded which). The receptors were gathered from an adult woman with Graves' disease, either hyperthyroidism or ophthalmopathy (not recorded which).

The chain uses TRBV7-2 and TRBJ2-5, with 9 bases fitting TRBD1. Trimming took 5 bases from V and 5 from J; bases not matched to a gene: 6. CDR1 SGHTA and CDR2 FQGNSA come from the germline V gene. This CDR3 contains 14 residues. This CDR3 reads CASSKQGAQETQYF. Here the CDR3 DNA reads TGTGCCAGCAGCAAACAGGGGGCCCAGGAGACCCAGTACTTC.

In regard to this clonotype: A much larger clone lies a single base off, so this may be a read error. This chain uses TRBV3-1 with TRBJ1-2; 7 nucleotides align to TRBD1. The germline CDR1 and CDR2 sequences are LGHDT and YNNKEL (reference sequence). J was trimmed by 7 bases and V by 5 bases; bases with no gene match: 10. This CDR3 has 14 residues. CDR3 sequence reads: CASSTTMTGSGYTF. The CDR3 nucleotides are TGTGCCAGCAGCACAACAATGACAGGGTCTGGCTACACCTTC.

This clonotype came up many times. The chain is built from TRBV19 and TRBJ2-2; TRBD1 might be the D (5 bases). V lost 10 bases, J lost 3 bases, and 9 bases lay in between. CDR3 length: 12 residues. Germline loops: CDR1 LNHDA, CDR2 SQIVND (reference sequence). The CDR3 loop is CAIGHDTGELFF. The DNA of the CDR3 is TGTGCCATCGGACACGACACCGGGGAGCTGTTTTTT. Drawing the rest from reference TRBV19 and TRBJ2-2, the complete variable domain is DGGITQSPKYLFRKEGQNVTLSCEQNLNHDAMYWYRQDPGQGLRLIYYSQIVNDFQKGDIAEGYSVSREKKESFPLTVTSAQKNPTAFYLCAIGHDTGELFFGEGSRLTVL.

The rearrangement joins TRBV7-9 to TRBJ1-5, with D maybe TRBD1 (6 bases). Germline V gene data show CDR1 as SEHNR and CDR2 as FQNEAQ (reference sequence). The CDR3 extends over 15 amino acids. The V end lost 4 bases, the J end lost 3 bases, and 13 bases lay between the germline ends. The CDR3 here is CASSSSGQYNQPQHF. The CDR3 DNA sequence: TGTGCCAGCAGCTCAAGCGGACAGTACAATCAGCCCCAGCATTTT.

The sample holds many counts of this clonotype. The genes are TRBV5-6 and TRBJ2-7; 7 nucleotides line up with TRBD2. The CDR3 has 16 residues. Per the germline V gene, CDR1 is SGHDT and CDR2 is YYEEEE. The ends lost 3 bases at V and 7 bases at J; junction bases unmatched: 16. In nucleotides, the CDR3 is TGTGCCAGCAGCTGGGCGGGGGAGGACCTCACCTGGGAGCAGTACTTC. Translated: CASSWAGEDLTWEQYF.

The chain employs TRBV29-1 and TRBJ2-7; 9 bases are a match to TRBD1. Germline CDR1 SQVTM, CDR2 ANQGSEA. Losses at the gene ends were 4 bases for V and 3 bases for J; bases not matched to a gene: 7. The CDR3 spans 14 residues. This chain's CDR3 is CSVVWATGGYEQYF. The CDR3 DNA is TGCAGCGTTGTGTGGGCGACAGGGGGCTACGAGCAGTACTTC.

The chain is built from TRBV5-1 and TRBJ1-4, with D uncertain. V lost 0 bases and J 8 bases, leaving 14 bases between the germline ends. The germline gives CDR1 SGHRS, CDR2 YFSETQ. This CDR3 spans 15 amino acids. The chain's CDR3 is CASSLAGRSGEKLFF. The CDR3 nucleotides are TGCGCCAGCAGCTTGGCCGGTAGGTCTGGGGAAAAACTGTTTTTT.

The sample holds a few counts of this clonotype. This chain links TRBV28 with TRBJ1-6; 12 bases line up with TRBD1. This CDR3 contains 14 residues. V lost 6 bases and J lost 9; bases outside the gene matches: 3. Germline assignment: CDR1 MDHEN and CDR2 SYDVKM. In nucleotides, the CDR3 is TGTGCCAGCAGCAGGGACAGGGGGCCTTCACCCCTCCACTTT. It is translated as CASSRDRGPSPLHF.

The chain combines TRBV5-1 with TRBJ2-6; the D gene could be TRBD1 or TRBD2 (5 bases each). V was pared by 6 bases and J by 9 bases, with 16 bases between. CDR1 and CDR2 from the germline V gene are SGHRS and YFSETQ. The CDR3 has 14 amino acids. The CDR3: CASTRDPGYNVLTF. The CDR3 coding sequence is TGCGCCAGCACCAGGGACCCCGGGTACAACGTCCTGACTTTC.

This clonotype was found many times. The chain couples TRBV20-1 to TRBJ1-2, with D unresolved. CDR3 length: 11 amino acids. CDR1 is DFQATT and CDR2 is SNEGSKA in the germline V gene (reference sequence). V was clipped by 6 bases and J by 10 bases, with 15 bases between them. CDR3 in amino acids: CSARETATYTF. The DNA for the CDR3 is TGCAGTGCGAGGGAAACGGCGACCTACACCTTC.

This clonotype showed up just a few times. The chain has TRBV3-1 and TRBJ2-7; D call uncertain. Per the germline V gene, CDR1 is LGHDT and CDR2 is YNNKEL (reference sequence). CDR3 length: 14 amino acids. Deletions cut 4 bases from V and 0 bases from J, with 10 bases between. The CDR3 loop reads CASSLDTYSYEQYF. CDR3 DNA: TGTGCCAGCAGCCTTGACACTTACTCCTACGAGCAGTACTTC.

This clonotype was picked up one time. The rearrangement uses TRBV2 and TRBJ1-1; 7 positions match TRBD1. There are 15 residues in the CDR3. The trim removed 5 bases at V and 2 bases at J, leaving 8 bases unmatched. Germline assignment: CDR1 SNHLY and CDR2 FYNNEI. The CDR3 here is CASSKQGEGNTEAFF. Written as DNA, the CDR3 is TGTGCCAGCAGTAAGCAGGGGGAGGGAAACACTGAAGCTTTCTTT.

This clonotype has just one count. The chain uses TRBV9 and TRBJ2-5, with TRBD1 as a possible D gene (5 bases). The CDR3 totals 15 residues. Germline V gives CDR1 SGDLS, CDR2 YYNGEE. V was trimmed by 7 bases and J by 0 bases, leaving 16 bases between them. The CDR3 DNA reads as TGTGCCAGCTTAGGCCTGGACACCGACCAAGAGACCCAGTACTTC. Translating gives CASLGLDTDQETQYF.

This clonotype was observed at least ten times. This chain links TRBV3-1 with TRBJ1-2, with unresolved D. The germline gives CDR1 LGHDT, CDR2 YNNKEL (reference sequence). This CDR3 contains 14 residues. V lost 0 bases to trimming and J lost 10 bases, with 15 bases between them. CDR3 residues: CASSQDGQDPFYTF. Here the CDR3 DNA reads TGTGCCAGCAGCCAAGATGGGCAGGACCCCTTCTACACCTTC.

The table lists this clonotype with many counts. The V gene is TRBV29-1, the J gene TRBJ1-1; D is possibly TRBD1 (6 bases). V was shortened by 5 bases and J by 1 base, with 17 bases between the two germline ends. Germline loops: CDR1 SQVTM, CDR2 ANQGSEA. The CDR3 runs to 15 residues. CDR3 DNA: TGCAGCGTTAGGAGCCGGGGGCGAGGGAACACTGAAGCTTTCTTT. This encodes CSVRSRGRGNTEAFF.

The gene calls are TRBV7-3 and TRBJ2-2; 7 bases map to TRBD1. Germline CDR1 and CDR2: SGHTA and FQGTGA. The CDR3 has 15 amino acids. V shed 5 bases and J 9 bases; nucleotides not matched to a gene: 12. The CDR3 nucleotides read TGTGCCAGCAGCCTAGGGGGACAGTCTGTTCGGGAGCTGTTTTTT. This encodes CASSLGGQSVRELFF.

This clonotype was counted ten times or more. The V call is TRBV4-2, the J call TRBJ1-1; D not resolved. In germline, CDR1 is LGHNA, CDR2 YNFKEQ. Deletions cut 1 base from V and 5 bases from J, with 14 bases between. The CDR3 spans 15 residues. The CDR3 loop is CASSQGISHRTEAFF. The CDR3 DNA reads TGTGCCAGCAGCCAAGGTATCAGTCATAGGACTGAAGCTTTCTTT.